This passage covers 13 T cell receptor beta chains from one sample sequenced in a study of technical replicates of blood from a handful of donors. Some clones are missing from TCRdb's copy, which holds only in-frame ones; the method was immunoSEQ multiplex PCR. The repertoire holds about 68,000 clones, with nearly 98% as singletons. Sequencing input: T cells isolated from PBMCs. The receptors originated from a human donor in good health.

The rearrangement uses TRBV28 and TRBJ2-7; the D gene is possibly TRBD1 (6 bases). The CDR3 runs 14 residues. Trimming took off 5 bases at V and 2 bases at J, with 13 bases between the two ends. The V gene's germline CDR1 is MDHEN and CDR2 SYDVKM. The CDR3 DNA reads TGTGCCAGCAGTCCAGGACAGAAGCCCTACGAGCAGTACTTC. This gives the protein CASSPGQKPYEQYF. Based on the CDR3 plus reference TRBV28 and TRBJ2-7, the full variable domain is DVKVTQSSRYLVKRTGEKVFLECVQDMDHENMFWYRQDPGLGLRLIYFSYDVKMKEKGDIPEGYSVSREKKERFSLILESASTNQTSMYLCASSPGQKPYEQYFGPGTRLTVT.

The chain couples TRBV6-6 to TRBJ2-7; D is possibly TRBD1 (6 bases). Trimming shortened V by 4 bases and J by 3 bases, and 10 bases separated the two germline ends. The CDR3 totals 13 residues. CDR1 and CDR2 from the germline V gene are MNHNY and SVGAGI (reference sequence). CDR3 nucleotide sequence: TGTGCCAGCAGTTCCTCCAGGGGCTACGAGCAGTACTTC. As protein: CASSSSRGYEQYF.

The chain combines TRBV11-2 with TRBJ2-7; TRBD2 matches 7 bases. This CDR3 region has 15 residues. J was trimmed by 3 bases and V by 5 bases; bases with no gene match: 10. In germline, CDR1 is SGHAT, CDR2 FQNNGV. CDR3 loop: CASSDGDYLNYEQYF. In nucleotides, the CDR3 is TGTGCCAGCAGCGATGGGGACTATTTAAACTACGAGCAGTACTTC.

The chain combines TRBV4-2 with TRBJ1-2; D is ambiguous. Trimming removed 0 bases at V and 7 bases at J, with 15 bases between. The CDR3 runs 15 residues. CDR1 and CDR2 (germline): LGHNA, YNFKEQ. The CDR3, as DNA: TGTGCCAGCAGCCAAGAGGCGGACGGAGGGATTGGCTACACCTTC. Amino acid sequence: CASSQEADGGIGYTF.

The chain joins TRBV2 to TRBJ1-2; 8 nucleotides match TRBD1. Germline-derived CDR1 and CDR2 are SNHLY and FYNNEI. With 6 bases clipped from V and 7 bases from J, the junction kept 1 base outside the gene matches. The CDR3 length is 11 residues. CDR3: CASRDRVGYTF. The CDR3 bases are TGTGCCAGCAGGGACAGGGTTGGCTACACCTTC.

The chain couples TRBV7-8 to TRBJ1-1; D not certain. Germline V gene lookup returns CDR1 SGHVS and CDR2 FQNEAQ. The CDR3 totals 11 residues. The V end lost 5 bases, the J end lost 10 bases, and 11 bases lay between the germline ends. Here the CDR3 reads CASSPASIAFF. The CDR3 bases are TGTGCCAGCAGCCCCGCGTCTATAGCTTTCTTT.

The V gene is TRBV10-3, the J gene TRBJ2-5, with a weak D call TRBD1 (6 bases). Trimming stripped 9 bases from V and 3 bases from J, with 14 bases between. This CDR3 region has 13 residues. Per germline, CDR1 ENHRY and CDR2 SYGVKD. CDR3 amino acids: CAINGTNKETQYF. The CDR3 nucleotides are TGTGCCATTAATGGGACAAATAAAGAGACCCAGTACTTC.

The chain uses TRBV12-5 and TRBJ1-5, with D possibly matching TRBD1 (5 bases). The germline V gene encodes CDR1 LGHNT and CDR2 FRNRAP. The V and J ends lost 1 base and 3 bases respectively, with 10 bases between them. This CDR3 is built from 15 residues. The CDR3 loop reads CASGLGQGLNQPQHF. The CDR3, as DNA: TGTGCTAGTGGTTTGGGGCAGGGTCTCAATCAGCCCCAGCATTTT. The entire variable domain, with the rest obtained from reference TRBV12-5 and TRBJ1-5, is as follows: DARVTQTPRHKVTEMGQEVTMRCQPILGHNTVFWYRQTMMQGLELLAYFRNRAPLDDSGMPKDRFSAEMPDATLATLKIQPSEPRDSAVYFCASGLGQGLNQPQHFGDGTRLSIL.

This chain joins TRBV7-7 and TRBJ2-1; TRBD2 agrees at 7 bases. J gave up 5 bases and V 5 bases, and 9 bases lay outside the gene matches. The CDR3 sequence is 15 residues long. Germline CDR1 reads SSHAT; CDR2 reads FNYEAQ (reference sequence). Here the CDR3 DNA reads TGTGCCAGCAGCCCCGGGACTACTACACACAATGAGCAGTTCTTC. It translates to CASSPGTTTHNEQFF.

The J gene is TRBJ2-2, the V gene TRBV27, with D tentatively TRBD2 (5 bases). Trimming took 2 bases from V and 3 from J, leaving 7 bases between them. From germline, CDR1 is MNHEY and CDR2 SMNVEV (reference sequence). This CDR3 spans 14 amino acids. The CDR3 sequence: CASSLIGDTGELFF. CDR3 DNA: TGTGCCAGCAGTTTAATCGGGGACACCGGGGAGCTGTTTTTT.

The chain has TRBV2 and TRBJ1-1; D might be TRBD1 (5 bases). Per germline, CDR1 SNHLY and CDR2 FYNNEI. The CDR3 extends over 17 amino acids. V lost 6 bases and J lost 3, with 23 bases in between. CDR3 nucleotides: TGTGCCAGCAGCGACTCCTTGACCGGGACGGGGGACACTGAAGCTTTCTTT. Its protein product is CASSDSLTGTGDTEAFF.

V is TRBV7-9 and J is TRBJ1-2; the D gene is possibly TRBD1 (6 bases). Trimming left V 1 base short and J 8 bases short, with 14 bases between. This CDR3 comprises 14 residues. CDR1 is SEHNR, CDR2 FQNEAQ, per germline (reference sequence). CDR3 loop: CASSLGVGGWGYTF. CDR3 sequence (DNA): TGTGCCAGCAGCTTAGGGGTAGGGGGTTGGGGCTACACCTTC. Based on the CDR3 plus reference TRBV7-9 and TRBJ1-2, the full variable domain is DTGVSQNPRHKITKRGQNVTFRCDPISEHNRLYWYRQTLGQGPEFLTYFQNEAQLEKSRLLSDRFSAERPKGSFSTLEIQRTEQGDSAMYLCASSLGVGGWGYTFGSGTRLTVV.

This clone was counted once. The CDR3, as DNA: TGTGCCAGCTCACTAGCTACAGGGGGATCGGCCCAGCATTTT. Residues: CASSLATGGSAQHF. The chain employs TRBV18 and TRBJ1-5; 8 nucleotides line up with TRBD1. CDR1 KGHSH and CDR2 LQKENI come from the germline V gene. There are 14 residues in the CDR3. V shed 4 bases and J 11 bases; nucleotides not matched to a gene: 10.